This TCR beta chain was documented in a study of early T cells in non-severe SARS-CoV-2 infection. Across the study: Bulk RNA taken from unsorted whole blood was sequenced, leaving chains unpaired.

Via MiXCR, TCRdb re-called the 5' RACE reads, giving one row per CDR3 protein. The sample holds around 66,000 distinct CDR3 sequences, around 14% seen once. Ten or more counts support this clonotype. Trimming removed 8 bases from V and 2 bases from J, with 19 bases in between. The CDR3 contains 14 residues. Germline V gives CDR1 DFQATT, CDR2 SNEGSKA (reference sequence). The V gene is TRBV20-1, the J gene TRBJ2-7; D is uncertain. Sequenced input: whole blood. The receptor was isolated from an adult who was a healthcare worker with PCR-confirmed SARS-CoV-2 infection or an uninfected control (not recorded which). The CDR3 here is CSTTTVVHTYEQYF. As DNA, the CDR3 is TGCAGTACAACCACTGTGGTACATACCTACGAGCAGTACTTC.